This paragraph reports one TCR beta chain. Its antigen is undetermined. The data are from a study of T cells in Graves' hyperthyroidism and ophthalmopathy. General study findings and limits: In the blood, most expanded thyroid clonotypes above 0.001 appeared as well.

Amplified TCR beta CDR3 regions derived from RNA transcripts. The TCR CDR3 first-round RT-PCR relied on the HTBI primer set. MiXCR, applied by TCRdb to the multiplex PCR reads, yields one record per CDR3 protein. The data show 530,000 or so distinct CDR3 sequences, with around 45% seen just once and more than 7% held by the top ten. The hyperthyroidism was newly diagnosed and had lasted under 2 months; the patients were aged 18 to 65. Patients showing uncontrolled infection, other autoimmune disease, pregnancy or lactation were ineligible. Based on clinical symptoms, serum thyroxine and TRAb, thyroid ultrasound and orbital computed tomography, diagnoses were reached. V shed 1 base and J shed 7 bases, with 17 bases lying between them. The CDR3 sequence is 15 residues long. The germline V gene has CDR1 SGHTA and CDR2 FQGNSA.

This TCR derives from a woman between 18 and 29 years old with Graves' hyperthyroidism. The V gene is TRBV7-2, the J gene TRBJ2-7; D uncertain. The specimen was peripheral blood or thyroid tissue (not recorded which). CDR3 nucleotide sequence: TGTGCCAGCAGCTTAGTATTGTCCTCCTACAATGAGCAGTACTTC. This gives the protein CASSLVLSSYNEQYF.